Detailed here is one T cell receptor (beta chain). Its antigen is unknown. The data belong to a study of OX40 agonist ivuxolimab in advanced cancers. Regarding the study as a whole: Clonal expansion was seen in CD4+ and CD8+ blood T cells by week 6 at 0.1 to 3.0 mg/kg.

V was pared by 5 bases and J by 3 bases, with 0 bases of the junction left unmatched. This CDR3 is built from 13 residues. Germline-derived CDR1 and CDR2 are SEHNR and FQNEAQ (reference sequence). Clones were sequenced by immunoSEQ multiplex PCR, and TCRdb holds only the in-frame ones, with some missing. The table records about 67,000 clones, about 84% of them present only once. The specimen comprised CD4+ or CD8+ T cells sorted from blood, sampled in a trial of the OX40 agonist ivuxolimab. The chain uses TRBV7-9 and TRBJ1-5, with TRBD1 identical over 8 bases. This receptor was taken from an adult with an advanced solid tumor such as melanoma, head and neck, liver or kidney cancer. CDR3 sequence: CASSQGANQPQHF. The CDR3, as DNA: TGTGCCAGCAGCCAGGGGGCCAATCAGCCCCAGCATTTT.